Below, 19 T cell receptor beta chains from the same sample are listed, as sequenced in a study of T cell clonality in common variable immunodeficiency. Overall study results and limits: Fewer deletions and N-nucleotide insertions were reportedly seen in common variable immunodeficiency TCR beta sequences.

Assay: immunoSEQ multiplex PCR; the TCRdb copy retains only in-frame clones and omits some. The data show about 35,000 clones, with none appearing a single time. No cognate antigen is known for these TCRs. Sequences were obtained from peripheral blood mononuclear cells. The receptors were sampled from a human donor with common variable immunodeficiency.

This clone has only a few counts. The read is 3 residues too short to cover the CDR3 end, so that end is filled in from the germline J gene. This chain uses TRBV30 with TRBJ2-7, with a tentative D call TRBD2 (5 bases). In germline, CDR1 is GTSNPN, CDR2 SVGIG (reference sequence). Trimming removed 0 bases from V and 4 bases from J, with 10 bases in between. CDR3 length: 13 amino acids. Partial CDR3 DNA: TGTGCCTGGAGTGTGGATACGGGGTACGAG. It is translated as CAWSVDTGYE. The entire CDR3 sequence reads CAWSVDTGYEQYF. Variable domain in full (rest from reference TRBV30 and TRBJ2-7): SQTIHQWPATLVQPVGSPLSLECTVEGTSNPNLYWYRQAAGRGLQLLFYSVGIGQISSEVPQNLSASRPQDRQFILSSKKLLLSDSGFYLCAWSVDTGYEQYFGPGTRLTVT.

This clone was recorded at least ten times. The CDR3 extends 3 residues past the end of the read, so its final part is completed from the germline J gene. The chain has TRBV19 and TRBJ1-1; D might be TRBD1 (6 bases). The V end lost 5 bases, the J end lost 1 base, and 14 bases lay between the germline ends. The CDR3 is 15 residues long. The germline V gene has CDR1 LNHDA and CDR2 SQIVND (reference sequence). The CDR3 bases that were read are TGTGCCAGTAGTCCATGGGGGGGGGCGAACACTGAA. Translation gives CASSPWGGANTE. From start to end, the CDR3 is CASSPWGGANTEAFF.

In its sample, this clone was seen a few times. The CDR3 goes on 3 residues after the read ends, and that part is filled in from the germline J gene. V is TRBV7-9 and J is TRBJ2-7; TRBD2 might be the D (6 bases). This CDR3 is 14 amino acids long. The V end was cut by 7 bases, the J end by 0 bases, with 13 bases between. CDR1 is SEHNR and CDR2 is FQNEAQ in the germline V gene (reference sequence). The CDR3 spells CASTLASSSYEQYF. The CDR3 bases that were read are TGTGCCAGCACCCTAGCGAGTAGCTCCTACGAG. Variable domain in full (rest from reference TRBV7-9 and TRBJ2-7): DTGVSQNPRHKITKRGQNVTFRCDPISEHNRLYWYRQTLGQGPEFLTYFQNEAQLEKSRLLSDRFSAERPKGSFSTLEIQRTEQGDSAMYLCASTLASSSYEQYFGPGTRLTVT.

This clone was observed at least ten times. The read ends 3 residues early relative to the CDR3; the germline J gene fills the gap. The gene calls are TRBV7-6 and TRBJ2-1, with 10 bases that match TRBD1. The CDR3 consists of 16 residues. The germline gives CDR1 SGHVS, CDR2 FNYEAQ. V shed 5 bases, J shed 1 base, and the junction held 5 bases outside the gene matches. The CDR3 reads CASSPTGGRSYNEQFF. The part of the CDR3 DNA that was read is TGTGCCAGCAGCCCGACAGGGGGCCGGTCCTACAATGAG.

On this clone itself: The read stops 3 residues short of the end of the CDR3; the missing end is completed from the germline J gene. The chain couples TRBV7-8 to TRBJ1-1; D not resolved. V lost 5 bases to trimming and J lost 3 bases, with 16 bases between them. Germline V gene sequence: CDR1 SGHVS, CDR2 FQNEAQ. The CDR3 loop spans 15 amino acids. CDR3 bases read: TGTGCCAGCAGCCAGATCTACCGAAGGGACACTGAA. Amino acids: CASSQIYRRDTE. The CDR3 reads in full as CASSQIYRRDTEAFF.

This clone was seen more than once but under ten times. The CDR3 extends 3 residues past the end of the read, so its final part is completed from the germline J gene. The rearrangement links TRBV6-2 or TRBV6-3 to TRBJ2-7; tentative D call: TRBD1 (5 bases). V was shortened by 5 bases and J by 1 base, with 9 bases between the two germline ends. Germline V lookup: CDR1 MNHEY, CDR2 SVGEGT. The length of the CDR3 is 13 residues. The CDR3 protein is CASSPGFSYEQYF. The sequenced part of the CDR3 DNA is TGTGCCAGCAGTCCAGGGTTTTCCTACGAG.

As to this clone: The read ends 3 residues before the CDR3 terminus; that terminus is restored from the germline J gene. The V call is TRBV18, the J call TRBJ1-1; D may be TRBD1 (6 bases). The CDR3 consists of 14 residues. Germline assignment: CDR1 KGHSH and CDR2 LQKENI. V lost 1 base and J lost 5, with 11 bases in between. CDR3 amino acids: CASSPRPGETEAFF. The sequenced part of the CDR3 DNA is TGTGCCAGCTCACCACGGCCAGGGGAGACTGAA.

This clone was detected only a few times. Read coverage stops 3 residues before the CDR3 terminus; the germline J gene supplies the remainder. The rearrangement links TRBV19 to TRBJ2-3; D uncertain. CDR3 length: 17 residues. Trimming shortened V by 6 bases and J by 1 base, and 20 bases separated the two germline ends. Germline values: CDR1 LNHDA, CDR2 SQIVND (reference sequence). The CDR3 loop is CASSPPRVKAGTDTQYF. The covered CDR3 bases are TGTGCCAGTAGCCCTCCACGTGTAAAGGCCGGCACAGATACG.

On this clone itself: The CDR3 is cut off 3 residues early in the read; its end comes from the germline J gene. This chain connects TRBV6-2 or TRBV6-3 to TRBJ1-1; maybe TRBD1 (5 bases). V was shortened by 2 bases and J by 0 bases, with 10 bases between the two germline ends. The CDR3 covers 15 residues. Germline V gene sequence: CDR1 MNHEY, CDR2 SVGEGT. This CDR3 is CASSYERGMNTEAFF. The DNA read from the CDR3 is TGTGCCAGCAGTTACGAGAGGGGAATGAACACTGAA.

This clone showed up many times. Partial CDR3 DNA: TGTGCCAGCTCACCTCAGGGTGCAACTAATGAAAAA. It is translated as CASSPQGATNEK. The full CDR3 sequence reads CASSPQGATNEKLFF. The chain carries TRBV18 and TRBJ1-4; D may be TRBD1 (5 bases). Coverage ceases 3 residues before the CDR3 finishes, and the germline J gene fills in the end. V was pared by 3 bases and J by 0 bases, with 8 bases between. Germline CDR1 is KGHSH and CDR2 is LQKENI. The CDR3 length is 15 residues.

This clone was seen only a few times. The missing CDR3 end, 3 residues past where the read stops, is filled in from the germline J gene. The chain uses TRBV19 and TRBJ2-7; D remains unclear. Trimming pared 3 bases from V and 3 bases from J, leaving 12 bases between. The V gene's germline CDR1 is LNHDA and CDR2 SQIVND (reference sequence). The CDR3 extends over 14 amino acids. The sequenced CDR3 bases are TGTGCCAGTAGTATGGTGGGCCCCCTCTACGAG. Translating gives CASSMVGPLYE. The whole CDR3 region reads CASSMVGPLYEQYF.

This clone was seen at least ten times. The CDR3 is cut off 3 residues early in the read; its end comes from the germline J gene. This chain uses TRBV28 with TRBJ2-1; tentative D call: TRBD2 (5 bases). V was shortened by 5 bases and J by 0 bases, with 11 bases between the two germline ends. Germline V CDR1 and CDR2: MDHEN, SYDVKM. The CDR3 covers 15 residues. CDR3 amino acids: CASSRLTRSYNEQFF. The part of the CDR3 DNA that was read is TGTGCCAGCAGTCGACTAACCCGCTCCTACAATGAG.

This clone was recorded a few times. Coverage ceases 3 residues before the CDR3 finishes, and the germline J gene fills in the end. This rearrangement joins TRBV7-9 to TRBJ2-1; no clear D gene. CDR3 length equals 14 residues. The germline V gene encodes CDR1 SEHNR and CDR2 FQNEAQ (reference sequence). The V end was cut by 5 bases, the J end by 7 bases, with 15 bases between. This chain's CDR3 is CASSAQRETNEQFF. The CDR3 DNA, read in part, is TGTGCCAGCAGCGCCCAGCGAGAAACGAATGAG.

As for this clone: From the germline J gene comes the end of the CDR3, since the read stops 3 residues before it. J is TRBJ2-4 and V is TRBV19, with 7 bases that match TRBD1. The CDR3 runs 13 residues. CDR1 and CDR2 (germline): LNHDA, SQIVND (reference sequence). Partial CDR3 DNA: TGTGCCAGTAGTGTTACAGGGACAGAGACT. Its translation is CASSVTGTET. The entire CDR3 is CASSVTGTETQYF.

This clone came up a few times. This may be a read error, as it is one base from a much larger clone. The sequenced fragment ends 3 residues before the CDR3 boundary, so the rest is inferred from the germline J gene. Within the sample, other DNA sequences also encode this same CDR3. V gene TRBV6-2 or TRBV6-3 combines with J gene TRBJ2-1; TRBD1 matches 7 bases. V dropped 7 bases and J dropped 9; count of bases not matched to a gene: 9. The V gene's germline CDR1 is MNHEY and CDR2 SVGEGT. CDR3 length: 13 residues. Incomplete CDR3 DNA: TGTGCCAGCACTACACAGGGGACGGTTGAG. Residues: CASTTQGTVE. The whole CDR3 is CASTTQGTVEQFF.

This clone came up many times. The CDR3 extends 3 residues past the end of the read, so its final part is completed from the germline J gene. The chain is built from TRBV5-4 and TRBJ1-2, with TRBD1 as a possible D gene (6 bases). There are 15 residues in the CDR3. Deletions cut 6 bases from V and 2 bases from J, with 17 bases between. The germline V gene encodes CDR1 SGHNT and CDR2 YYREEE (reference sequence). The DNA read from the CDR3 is TGTGCCAGCACCCGCAGGGACACAGGGAACTATGGC. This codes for CASTRRDTGNYG. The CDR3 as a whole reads CASTRRDTGNYGYTF.

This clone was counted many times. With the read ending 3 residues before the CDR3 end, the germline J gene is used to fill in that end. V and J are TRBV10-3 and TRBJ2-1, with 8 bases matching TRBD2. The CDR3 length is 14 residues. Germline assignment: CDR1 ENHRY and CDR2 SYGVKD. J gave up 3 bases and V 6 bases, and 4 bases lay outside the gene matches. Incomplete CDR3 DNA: TGTGCCATCAGGCCGGGACTAGACTACAATGAG. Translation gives CAIRPGLDYNE. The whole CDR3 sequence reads CAIRPGLDYNEQFF.

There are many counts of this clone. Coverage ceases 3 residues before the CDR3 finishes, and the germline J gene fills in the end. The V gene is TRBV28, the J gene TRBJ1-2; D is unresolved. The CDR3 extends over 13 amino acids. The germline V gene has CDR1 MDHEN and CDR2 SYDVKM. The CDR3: CASSLLGRMGYTF. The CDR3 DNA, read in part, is TGTGCCAGCAGTTTATTGGGCAGGATGGGC.

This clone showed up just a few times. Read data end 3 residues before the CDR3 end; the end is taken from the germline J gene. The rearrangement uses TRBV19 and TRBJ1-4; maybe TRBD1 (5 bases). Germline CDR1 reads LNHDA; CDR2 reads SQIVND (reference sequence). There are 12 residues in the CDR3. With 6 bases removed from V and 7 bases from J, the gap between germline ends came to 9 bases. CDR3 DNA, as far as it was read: TGTGCCAGTAGCGACAGCCTTGAAAAA. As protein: CASSDSLEK. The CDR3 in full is CASSDSLEKLFF.